The present T cell receptor beta chain was sequenced within a study of shared clonotypes between healthy human individuals. Participating donors were healthy, HIV-negative adults free of recent acute infections or vaccinations. This table comes from immunoSEQ multiplex PCR, and its TCRdb copy is limited to in-frame clones, with some not included. The table shows some 690,000 clones, with less than 95% occurring only once. Overall study results and limits: Roughly 5% of naive CD4 clonotypes were common to several donors.

This CDR3 spans 15 amino acids. Germline loops: CDR1 SGHDN, CDR2 FVKESK. Trimming shortened V by 4 bases and J by 0 bases, and 7 bases separated the two germline ends. Regarding this clone: Its antigen is currently unknown.

The TCR was taken from a man aged 18 to 29 in good health. Some clones in this sample may be carry-over from other donors' samples. This rearrangement joins TRBV14 to TRBJ2-6; D call uncertain. The sequencing sample was made of memory CD8+ T cells from PBMCs. As to subset: CD45RO+ cells pooled with CCR7-negative TemRA cells. The CDR3 DNA sequence: TGTGCCAGCAGCCCTGGACGCTCTGGGGCCAACGTCCTGACTTTC. Amino acid sequence: CASSPGRSGANVLTF.